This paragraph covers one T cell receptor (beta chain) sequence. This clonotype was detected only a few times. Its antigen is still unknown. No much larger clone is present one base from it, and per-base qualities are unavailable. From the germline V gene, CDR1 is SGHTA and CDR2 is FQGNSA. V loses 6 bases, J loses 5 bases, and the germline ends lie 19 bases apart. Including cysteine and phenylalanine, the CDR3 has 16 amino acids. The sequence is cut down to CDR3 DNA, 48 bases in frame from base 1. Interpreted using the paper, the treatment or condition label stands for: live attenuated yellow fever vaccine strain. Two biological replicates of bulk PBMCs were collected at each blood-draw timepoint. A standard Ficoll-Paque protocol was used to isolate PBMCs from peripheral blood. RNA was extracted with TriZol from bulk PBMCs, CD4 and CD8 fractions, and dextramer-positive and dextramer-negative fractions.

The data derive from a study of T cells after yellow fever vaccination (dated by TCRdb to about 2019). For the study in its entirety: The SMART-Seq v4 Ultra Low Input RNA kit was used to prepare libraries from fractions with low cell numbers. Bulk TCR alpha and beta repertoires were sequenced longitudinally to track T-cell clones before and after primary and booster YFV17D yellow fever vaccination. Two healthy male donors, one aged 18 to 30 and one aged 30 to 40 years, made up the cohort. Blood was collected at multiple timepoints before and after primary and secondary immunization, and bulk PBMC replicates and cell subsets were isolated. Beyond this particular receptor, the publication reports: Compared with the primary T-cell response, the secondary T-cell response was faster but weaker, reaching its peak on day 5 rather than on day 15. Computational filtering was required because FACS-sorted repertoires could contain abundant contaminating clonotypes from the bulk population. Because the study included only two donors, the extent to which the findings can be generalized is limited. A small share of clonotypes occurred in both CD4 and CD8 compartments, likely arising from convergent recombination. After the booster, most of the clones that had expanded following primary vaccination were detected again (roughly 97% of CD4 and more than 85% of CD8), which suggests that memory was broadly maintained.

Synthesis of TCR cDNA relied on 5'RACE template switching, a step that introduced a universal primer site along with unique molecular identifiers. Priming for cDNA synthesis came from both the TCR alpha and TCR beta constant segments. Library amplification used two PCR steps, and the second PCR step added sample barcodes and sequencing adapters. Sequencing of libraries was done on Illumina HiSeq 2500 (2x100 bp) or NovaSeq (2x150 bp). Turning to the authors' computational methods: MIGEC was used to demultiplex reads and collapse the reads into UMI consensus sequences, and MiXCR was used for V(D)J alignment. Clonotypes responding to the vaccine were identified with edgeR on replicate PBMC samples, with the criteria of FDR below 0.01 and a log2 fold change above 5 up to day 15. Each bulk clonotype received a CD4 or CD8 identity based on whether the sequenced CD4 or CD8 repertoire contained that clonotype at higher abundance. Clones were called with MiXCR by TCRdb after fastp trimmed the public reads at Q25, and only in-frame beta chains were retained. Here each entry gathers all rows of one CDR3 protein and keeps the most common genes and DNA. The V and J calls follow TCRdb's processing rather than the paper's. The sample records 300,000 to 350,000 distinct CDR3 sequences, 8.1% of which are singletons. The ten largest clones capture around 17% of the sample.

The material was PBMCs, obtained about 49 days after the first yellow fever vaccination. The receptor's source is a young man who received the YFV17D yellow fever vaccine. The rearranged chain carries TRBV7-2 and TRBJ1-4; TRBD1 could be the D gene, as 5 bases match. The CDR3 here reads CASSRQARVENEKLFF. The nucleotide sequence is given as TGTGCCAGCAGTCGACAAGCCAGGGTGGAGAATGAAAAACTGTTTTTT. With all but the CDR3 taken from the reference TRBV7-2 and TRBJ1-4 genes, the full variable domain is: GAGVSQSPSNKVTEKGKDVELRCDPISGHTALYWYRQSLGQGLEFLIYFQGNSAPDKSGLPSDRFSAERTGGSVSTLTIQRTQQEDSAVYLCASSRQARVENEKLFFGSGTQLSVL.